Listed below are T cell receptor beta chains from one sample, sequenced in a study of CD8 T cells in Susac syndrome. TCRdb processed the immunoSEQ multiplex PCR reads anew with MiXCR; each CDR3 protein has one entry. The sample lists roughly 84,000 distinct CDR3 sequences, approximately 96% occurring once. Material: CD8+ T cells from PBMCs. The receptor source for this set is a human donor with Susac syndrome. Both conserved end residues are trimmed from each CDR3. The order of the fields is D gene, V gene, J gene, CDR3 protein. D genes are given only for firm matches.

TRBD2	TRBV29-1	TRBJ2-2	SADSGANTGELF
-	TRBV4-3	TRBJ2-1	ASSQVDYRIEQF
-	TRBV7-9	TRBJ1-2	ASSGLNIGYT
TRBD1	TRBV28	TRBJ1-2	ASSTRRDRGTYGYT
-	TRBV7-6	TRBJ1-1	ASSLAVQGTEAF
TRBD2	TRBV7-9	TRBJ2-5	ASSFPRSGGQETQY
-	TRBV5-1	TRBJ1-1	ASDQYPGLNTEAF
-	TRBV4-1	TRBJ1-5	ASSQDQAGIPQH
TRBD2	TRBV6-4	TRBJ2-3	ASSDSFGGSTQY
-	TRBV18	TRBJ2-1	ASSPIHSDEQF
TRBD2	TRBV24-1	TRBJ2-7	ATGGLAGGTYEQY
-	TRBV24-1	TRBJ1-5	ATADSNQPQH
TRBD2	TRBV20-1	TRBJ2-1	SARMPGRQSYNEQF
-	TRBV4-1	TRBJ2-3	ASSQDPERPPTDTQY
TRBD2	TRBV29-1	TRBJ2-1	SVDTSGRIGSNEQF
TRBD2	TRBV4-3	TRBJ2-7	ASSQESPAGGPSYEQY
-	TRBV29-1	TRBJ2-6	SVEDRVGGANVLT
-	TRBV4-1	TRBJ2-1	ASSQDPGQYNEQF
-	TRBV29-1	TRBJ2-1	SVYKGGYNEQF
-	TRBV4-3	TRBJ2-5	ASSLWRGQETQY
TRBD1	TRBV20-1	TRBJ2-1	SARDLNGDRELWYNEQF
-	TRBV5-4	TRBJ2-3	ASSLDGQVDPTQY
-	TRBV9	TRBJ2-1	ASSFGGSSLNEQF
-	TRBV27	TRBJ1-5	ASSFSTSLVQPQH
-	TRBV7-9	TRBJ2-5	ASSLTSGIPVTQY
TRBD1	TRBV28	TRBJ1-4	ASSLTGRNEKLF
TRBD1	TRBV25-1	TRBJ1-4	ASSEDRVGEKLF
TRBD2	TRBV19	TRBJ2-5	ASSAPGLADQETQY
-	TRBV15	TRBJ1-4	ATSRDWGVEKLF
TRBD2	TRBV20-1	TRBJ2-7	SATGTSGYEQY
-	TRBV12-3/TRBV12-4	TRBJ2-3	ASTRTGRAIDTQY
-	TRBV29-1	TRBJ1-5	SVGPSSNQPQH
-	TRBV5-1	TRBJ2-5	ASSPRSSADRIQETQY
-	TRBV30	TRBJ2-7	AWRRDSYEQY
-	TRBV27	TRBJ1-1	ASSLSNGAEAF
-	TRBV4-3	TRBJ1-2	ASSQDSTANYGYT
-	TRBV7-9	TRBJ2-1	ASIISNEQF
TRBD2	TRBV5-4	TRBJ2-1	ASSFGLGQGLLLAGAGITDEQF
TRBD2	TRBV7-9	TRBJ2-5	ASSLPGGQETQY
TRBD2	TRBV7-2	TRBJ2-3	ASSFGLAGDTDTQY